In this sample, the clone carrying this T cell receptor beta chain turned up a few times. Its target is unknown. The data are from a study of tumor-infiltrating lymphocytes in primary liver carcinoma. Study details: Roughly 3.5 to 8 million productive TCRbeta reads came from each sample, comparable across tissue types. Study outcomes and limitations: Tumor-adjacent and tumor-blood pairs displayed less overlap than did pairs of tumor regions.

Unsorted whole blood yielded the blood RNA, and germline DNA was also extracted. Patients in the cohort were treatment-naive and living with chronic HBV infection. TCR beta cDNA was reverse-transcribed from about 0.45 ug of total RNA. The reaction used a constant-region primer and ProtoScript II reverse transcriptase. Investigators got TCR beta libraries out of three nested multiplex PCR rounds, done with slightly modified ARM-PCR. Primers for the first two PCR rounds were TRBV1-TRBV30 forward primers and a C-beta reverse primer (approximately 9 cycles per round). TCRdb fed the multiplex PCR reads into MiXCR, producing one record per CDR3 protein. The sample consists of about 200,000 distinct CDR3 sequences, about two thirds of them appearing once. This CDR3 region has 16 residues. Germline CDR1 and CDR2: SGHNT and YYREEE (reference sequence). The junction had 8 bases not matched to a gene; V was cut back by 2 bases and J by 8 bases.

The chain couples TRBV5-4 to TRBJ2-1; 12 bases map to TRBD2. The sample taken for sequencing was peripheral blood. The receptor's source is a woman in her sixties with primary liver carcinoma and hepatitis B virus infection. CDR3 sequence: CASSFATSGSGDEQFF. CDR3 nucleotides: TGTGCCAGCAGCTTTGCGACTAGCGGGAGTGGGGATGAGCAGTTCTTC.